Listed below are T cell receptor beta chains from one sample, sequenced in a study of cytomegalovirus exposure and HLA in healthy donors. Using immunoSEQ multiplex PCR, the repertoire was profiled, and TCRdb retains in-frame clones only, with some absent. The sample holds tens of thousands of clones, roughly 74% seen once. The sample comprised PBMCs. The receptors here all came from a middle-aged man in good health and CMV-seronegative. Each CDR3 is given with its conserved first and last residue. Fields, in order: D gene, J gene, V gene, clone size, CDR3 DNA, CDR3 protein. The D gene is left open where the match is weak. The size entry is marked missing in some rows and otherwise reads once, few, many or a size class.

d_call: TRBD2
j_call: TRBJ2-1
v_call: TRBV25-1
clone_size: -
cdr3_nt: TGTGCCAGCAGTGAATCCACTAGCGGAACCTACAATGAGCAGTTCTTC
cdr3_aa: CASSESTSGTYNEQFF

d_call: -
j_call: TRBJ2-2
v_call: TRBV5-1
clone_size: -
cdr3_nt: TGCGCCAGCACCGCGACAGGTCGTGGGGAGCTGTTTTTT
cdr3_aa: CASTATGRGELFF

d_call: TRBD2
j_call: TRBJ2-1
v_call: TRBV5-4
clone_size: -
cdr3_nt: TGTGCCAGCAGCTTAGCGGGAGGAACCAGTGAGCAGTTCTTC
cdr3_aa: CASSLAGGTSEQFF

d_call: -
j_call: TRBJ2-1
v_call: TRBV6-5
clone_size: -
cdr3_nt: TGTGCCAGCAGTTACCTCTCTAGCGCCAATGAGCAGTTCTTC
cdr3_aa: CASSYLSSANEQFF

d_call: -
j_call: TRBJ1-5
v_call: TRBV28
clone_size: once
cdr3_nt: TGTGCCAGCAGACCACCGACCGAGGGCCGGCGGCCCCAGCATTTT
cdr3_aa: CASRPPTEGRRPQHF

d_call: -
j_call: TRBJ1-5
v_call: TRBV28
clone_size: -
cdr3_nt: TGTGCCAGCACCCTAGAGTCTTCTGGGACACTCATTAGCAATCAGCCCCAGCATTTT
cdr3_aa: CASTLESSGTLISNQPQHF

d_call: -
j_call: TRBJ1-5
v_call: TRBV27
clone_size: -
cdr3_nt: TGTGCCAGCAGTTTAGGAGGGACGCTTCTTGCTCAGCCCCAGCATTTT
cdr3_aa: CASSLGGTLLAQPQHF

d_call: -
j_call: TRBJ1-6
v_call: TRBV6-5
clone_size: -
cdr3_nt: TGTGCCAGCACCCCCAGGGTTGATTCACCCCTCCACTTT
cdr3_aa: CASTPRVDSPLHF

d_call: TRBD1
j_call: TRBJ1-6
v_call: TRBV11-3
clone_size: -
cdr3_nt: TGTGCCAGCAGCTTACTCCGGGACAGGGATCCCCTCCACTTT
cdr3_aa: CASSLLRDRDPLHF

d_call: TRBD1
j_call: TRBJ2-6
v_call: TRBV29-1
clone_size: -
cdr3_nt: TGCAGCGTTCAACGGACAGGGTCTGGGGCCAACGTCCTGACTTTC
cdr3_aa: CSVQRTGSGANVLTF

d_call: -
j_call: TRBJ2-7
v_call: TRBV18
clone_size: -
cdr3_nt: TGTGCCAGCTCACAAAGCAGGGGTGGGAGCTCCTACGAGCAGTACTTC
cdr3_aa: CASSQSRGGSSYEQYF

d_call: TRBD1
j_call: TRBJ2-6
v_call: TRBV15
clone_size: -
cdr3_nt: TGTGCCACCAGCAGAGGGAGACAGGGTTCTGGGGCCAACGTCCTGACTTTC
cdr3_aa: CATSRGRQGSGANVLTF

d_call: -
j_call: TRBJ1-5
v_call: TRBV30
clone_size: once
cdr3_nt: TGTGCCTGGAGTGTTAGACAGTGGGCTCAGCCCCAGCATTTT
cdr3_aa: CAWSVRQWAQPQHF

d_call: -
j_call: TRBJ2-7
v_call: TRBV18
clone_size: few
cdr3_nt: TGTGCCAGCTCACCCGCCCGGGGTGGGTTCTACGAGCAGTACTTC
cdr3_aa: CASSPARGGFYEQYF

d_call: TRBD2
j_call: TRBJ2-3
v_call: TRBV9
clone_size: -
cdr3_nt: TGTGCCAGCAGCGGAGGGGGGACTAGTGAGGTTACGCAGTATTTT
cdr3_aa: CASSGGGTSEVTQYF

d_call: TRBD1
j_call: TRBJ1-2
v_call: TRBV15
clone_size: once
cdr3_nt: TGTGCCACCAGTACAGGACAGGGAAACTATGGCTACACCTTC
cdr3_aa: CATSTGQGNYGYTF

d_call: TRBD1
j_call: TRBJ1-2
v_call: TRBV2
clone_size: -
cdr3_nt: TGTGCCAGCAGCACCTTCGGGGGACAGTATGGCTACACCTTC
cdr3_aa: CASSTFGGQYGYTF

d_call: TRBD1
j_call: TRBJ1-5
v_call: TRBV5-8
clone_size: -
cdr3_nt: TGTGCCAGCAGCTCGGGGGACAGTAGCAATCAGCCCCAGCATTTT
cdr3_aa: CASSSGDSSNQPQHF

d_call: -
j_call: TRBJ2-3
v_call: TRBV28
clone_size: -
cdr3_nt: TGTGCCAGCAGTTTTCGGACAGCATCACTCACAGATACGCAGTATTTT
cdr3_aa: CASSFRTASLTDTQYF

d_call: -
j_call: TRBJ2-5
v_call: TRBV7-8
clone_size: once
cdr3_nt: TGTGCCAGCTCTGGGGCCGCTGGGGCAGCTCAAGAGACCCAGTACTTC
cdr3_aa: CASSGAAGAAQETQYF

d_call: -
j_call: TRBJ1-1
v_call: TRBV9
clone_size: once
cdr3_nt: TGTGCCAGCAGCGTCAGGGGTGGGGGGGTCACTGAAGCTTTCTTT
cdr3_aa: CASSVRGGGVTEAFF

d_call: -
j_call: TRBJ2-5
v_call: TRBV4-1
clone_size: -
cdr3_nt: TGCGCCAGCAGCCAGAATCTGAGCCCCCAAGAGACCCAGTACTTC
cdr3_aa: CASSQNLSPQETQYF

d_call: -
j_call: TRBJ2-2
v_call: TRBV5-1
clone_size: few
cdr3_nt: TGCGCCAGCAGCACCGGGGACAATCCACCGGGGGAGCTGTTTTTT
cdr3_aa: CASSTGDNPPGELFF

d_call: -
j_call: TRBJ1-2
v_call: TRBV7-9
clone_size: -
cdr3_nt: TGTGCCAGCAGCTTAGTCGCAAGCCGTGGCTACACCTTC
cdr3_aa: CASSLVASRGYTF

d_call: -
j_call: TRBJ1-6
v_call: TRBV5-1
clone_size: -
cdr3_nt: TGCGCCAGCAGCTTAGACAGTTTAATTAATTCACCCCTCCACTTT
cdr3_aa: CASSLDSLINSPLHF

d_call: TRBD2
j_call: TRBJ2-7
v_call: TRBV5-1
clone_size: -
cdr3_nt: TGCGCCAGCAGCTTGGGGAGGGAGGGCTACGAGCAGTACTTC
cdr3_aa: CASSLGREGYEQYF

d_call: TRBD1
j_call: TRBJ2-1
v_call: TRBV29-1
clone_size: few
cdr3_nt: TGCAGCGTTAGGGACAGGGGTTCCTACAATGAGCAGTTCTTC
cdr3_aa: CSVRDRGSYNEQFF

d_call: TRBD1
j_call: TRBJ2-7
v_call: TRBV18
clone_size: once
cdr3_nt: TGTGCCAGCTCACTGACAGGGGACCCCTACGAGCAGTACTTC
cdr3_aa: CASSLTGDPYEQYF

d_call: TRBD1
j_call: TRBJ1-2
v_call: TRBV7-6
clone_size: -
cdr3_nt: TGTGCCAGCAGCCCCTGGACAGGGGATAACTATGGCTACACCTTC
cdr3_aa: CASSPWTGDNYGYTF

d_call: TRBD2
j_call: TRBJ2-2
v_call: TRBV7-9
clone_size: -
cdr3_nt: TGTGCCAGCAGCCCCCGCGGGGAGGGCGGGACCGGGGAGCTGTTTTTT
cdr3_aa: CASSPRGEGGTGELFF

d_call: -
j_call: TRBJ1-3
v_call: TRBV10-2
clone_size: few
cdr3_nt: TGCGCCAGCAAAGACATACGTAGAAACACCATATATTTT
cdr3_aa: CASKDIRRNTIYF

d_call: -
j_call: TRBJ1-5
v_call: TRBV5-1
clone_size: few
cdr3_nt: TGCGCCAGCAGCTTATCGGGGGGCGAAGGACAGCCCCAGCATTTT
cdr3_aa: CASSLSGGEGQPQHF

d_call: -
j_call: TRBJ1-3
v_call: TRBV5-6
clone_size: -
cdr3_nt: TGTGCCAGCAGCTTGGCCCTAGCGACCTCTGGAAACACCATATATTTT
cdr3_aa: CASSLALATSGNTIYF

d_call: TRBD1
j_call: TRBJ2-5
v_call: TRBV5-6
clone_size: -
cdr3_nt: TGTGCCAGCAGCACTTTCGGACAGGGCCAAGAGACCCAGTACTTC
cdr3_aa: CASSTFGQGQETQYF

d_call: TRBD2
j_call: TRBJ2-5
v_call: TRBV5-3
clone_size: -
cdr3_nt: TGTGCCAGAAACCCCACCCCTAGCGGGAGGGGGCAAGAGACCCAGTACTTC
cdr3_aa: CARNPTPSGRGQETQYF

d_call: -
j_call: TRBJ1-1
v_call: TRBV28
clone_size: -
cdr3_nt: TGTGCCAGCAGTTCTCCTTTCGGGGGAATGAACACTGAAGCTTTCTTT
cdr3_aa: CASSSPFGGMNTEAFF

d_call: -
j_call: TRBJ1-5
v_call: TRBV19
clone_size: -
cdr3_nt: TGTGCCAGTAGTGTCGGGAATCAGCCCCAGCATTTT
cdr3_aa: CASSVGNQPQHF

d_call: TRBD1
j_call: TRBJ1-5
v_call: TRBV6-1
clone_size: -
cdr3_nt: TGTGCCAGCATTTCGACAGGGAGCAATCAGCCCCAGCATTTT
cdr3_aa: CASISTGSNQPQHF

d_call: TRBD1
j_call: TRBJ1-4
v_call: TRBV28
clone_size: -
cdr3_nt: TGTGCCAGCAGTTTAACCGGACAGGGAGTAGAAAAACTGTTTTTT
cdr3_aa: CASSLTGQGVEKLFF

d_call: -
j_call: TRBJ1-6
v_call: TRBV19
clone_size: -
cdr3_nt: TGTGCCAGTAACCTACAGGGAACCGGGAATTCACCCCTCCACTTT
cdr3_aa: CASNLQGTGNSPLHF

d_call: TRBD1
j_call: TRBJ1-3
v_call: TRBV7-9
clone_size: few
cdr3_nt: TGTGCCAGCAGCCTCGGACAGGGTAATATAGTAACTGGAAACACCATATATTTT
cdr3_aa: CASSLGQGNIVTGNTIYF

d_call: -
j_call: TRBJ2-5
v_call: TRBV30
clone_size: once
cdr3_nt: TGTGCCTGGAGTGTCCAGGGTCAAGAGACCCAGTACTTC
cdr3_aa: CAWSVQGQETQYF

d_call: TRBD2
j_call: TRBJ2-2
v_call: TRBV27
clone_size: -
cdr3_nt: TGTGCCAGCAGTTTATATCGTGGGACTAGCGTCGGGGAGCTGTTTTTT
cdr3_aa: CASSLYRGTSVGELFF

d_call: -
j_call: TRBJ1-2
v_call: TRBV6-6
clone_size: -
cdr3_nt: TGTGCCAGCAGTTTAAGGGAGTACACCTTC
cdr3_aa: CASSLREYTF

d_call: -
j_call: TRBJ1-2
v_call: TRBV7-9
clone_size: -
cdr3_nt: TGTGCCAGCAGCTTAACCGGGGAGGGTGGCTACACCTTC
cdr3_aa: CASSLTGEGGYTF

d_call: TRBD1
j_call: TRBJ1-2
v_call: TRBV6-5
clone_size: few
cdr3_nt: TGTGCCAGCAGTTCTATCAGGACAGGGGGCGGCTATGGCTACACCTTC
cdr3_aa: CASSSIRTGGGYGYTF

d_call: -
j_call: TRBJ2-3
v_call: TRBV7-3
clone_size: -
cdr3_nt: TGTGCCAGTGCCGGAGGGGGCACAGATACGCAGTATTTT
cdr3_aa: CASAGGGTDTQYF

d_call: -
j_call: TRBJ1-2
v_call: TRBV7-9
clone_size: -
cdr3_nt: TGTGCCAGCAGCGTTACAGGCCTCTATGGCTACACCTTC
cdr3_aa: CASSVTGLYGYTF

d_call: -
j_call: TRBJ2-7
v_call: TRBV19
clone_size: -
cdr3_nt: TGTGCCAGTAGTACCGCCTATAGAGGGGGCTCCTACGAGCAGTACTTC
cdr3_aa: CASSTAYRGGSYEQYF

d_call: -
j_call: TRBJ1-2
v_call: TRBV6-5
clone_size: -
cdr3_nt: TGTGCCAGCAGTTACTCGACGGGTCGGGGTCCCTATGGCTACACCTTC
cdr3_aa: CASSYSTGRGPYGYTF

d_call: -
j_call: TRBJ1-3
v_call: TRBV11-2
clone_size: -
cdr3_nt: TGTGCCAGCCATTCCCCCAGGGCTGGAAACACCATATATTTT
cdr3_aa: CASHSPRAGNTIYF

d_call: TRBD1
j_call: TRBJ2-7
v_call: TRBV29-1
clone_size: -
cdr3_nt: TGCAGCGCCGGACAGGGTGACGACGTGCAGTACTTC
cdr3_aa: CSAGQGDDVQYF

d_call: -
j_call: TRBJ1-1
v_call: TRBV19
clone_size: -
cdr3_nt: TGTGCCAGTAGTATTTCGCGGGGGGACCCTGGAGCTTTCTTT
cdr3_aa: CASSISRGDPGAFF

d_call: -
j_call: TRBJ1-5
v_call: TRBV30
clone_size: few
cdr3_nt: TGTGCCTGGAGTTCGACAGTAAGCAATCAGCCCCAGCATTTT
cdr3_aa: CAWSSTVSNQPQHF

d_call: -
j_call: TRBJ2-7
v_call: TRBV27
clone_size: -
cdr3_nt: TGTGCCAGCAGCCTATCGCGAGACATCGCGCAGTACTTC
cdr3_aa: CASSLSRDIAQYF